This T cell receptor beta chain was identified during a study of human T cells and chemical hapten exposure. Study context: Patients were given diphenylcyclopropenone on the scalp weekly across the roughly 25-week study. Upper-back patch tests with 0.01% DPC were read at 6 days.

V lost 1 base to trimming and J lost 4 bases, with 13 bases between them. CDR3 length: 15 amino acids. Germline CDR1 reads SGHTA; CDR2 reads FQGNSA. Noted time point: patch test 3, about 24 weeks after DPC sensitization. The treatment here: therapeutic diphenylcyclopropenone sensitization with weekly scalp DPC. TCRdb called the RACE reads again in MiXCR, with one record for every CDR3 protein. This sample has tens of thousands of distinct CDR3 sequences, with 11% found just once. In this sample, this clonotype turned up many times. Sequenced material: whole blood, taken in connection with sensitization to the hapten diphenylcyclopropenone (DPC). The chain has TRBV7-2 and TRBJ2-5, with D tentatively TRBD1 (7 bases). The TCR was taken from a woman in her 50s with alopecia areata. Some clones in this sample may be carry-over from other donors' samples. CDR3 amino acids: CASSLVWQGGETQYF. The CDR3 DNA is TGTGCCAGCAGCTTAGTCTGGCAGGGGGGAGAGACCCAGTACTTC.